These T cell receptor beta chains were read from a single sample in a study of naive and memory T cell subsets. TCRdb re-derived calls from the UMI-ligation and nested PCR reads in MiXCR, one entry per CDR3 protein. This sample has some 82,000 distinct CDR3 sequences, with roughly 9.2% found just once. The sequencing sample was made of naive CD8+ T cells from blood. Receptors were obtained from a human donor in good health. The CDR3 runs from the conserved cysteine through the conserved F or W. D genes are given only for firm matches. Size is omitted from some rows. Given values are once, few, many or a class for expanded clones.

d_call j_call clone_size v_call cdr3_aa cdr3_nt
. TRBJ2-1 . TRBV28 CASSYSRGYNEQFF TGTGCCAGCAGTTACTCGCGCGGATACAATGAGCAGTTCTTC
TRBD1 TRBJ1-5 few TRBV28 CASRPDRGKGKPQHF TGTGCCAGCAGACCAGACAGGGGTAAAGGGAAGCCCCAGCATTTT
. TRBJ1-6 many TRBV13 CASSFNNSPLHF TGTGCCAGCAGCTTTAACAATTCACCCCTCCACTTT
TRBD2 TRBJ2-5 many TRBV4-1 CASSQYGAGVEETQYF TGCGCCAGCAGCCAATATGGAGCGGGAGTTGAAGAGACCCAGTACTTC
. TRBJ2-1 many TRBV10-1 CASSDYLTNNEQFF TGCGCCAGCAGTGACTATCTGACCAACAATGAGCAGTTCTTC
. TRBJ2-7 many TRBV12-3/TRBV12-4 CASSSGRGIWYEQYF TGTGCCAGCAGTTCTGGGCGCGGGATATGGTACGAGCAGTACTTC
. TRBJ1-2 many TRBV20-1 CSARDRGEDRGDGYTF TGCAGTGCTAGAGATCGCGGCGAGGACAGAGGGGATGGCTACACCTTC
. TRBJ1-1 many TRBV29-1 CSVARDYVNTEAFF TGCAGCGTTGCGAGGGACTATGTGAACACTGAAGCTTTCTTT
TRBD1 TRBJ2-7 few TRBV15 CATSRSGTESSYEQYF TGTGCCACCAGCAGATCCGGGACAGAAAGCTCCTACGAGCAGTACTTC
. TRBJ2-7 few TRBV27 CASSLFMGDEQYF TGTGCCAGCAGTTTATTTATGGGGGACGAGCAGTACTTC
TRBD2 TRBJ2-7 many TRBV29-1 CSVIGTSGRPVGEQYF TGCAGCGTAATCGGGACTAGCGGGAGGCCAGTCGGGGAGCAGTACTTC
. TRBJ1-2 few TRBV20-1 CSARVGHGYTF TGCAGTGCTAGAGTCGGGCATGGCTACACCTTC
. TRBJ2-1 many TRBV29-1 CSVASGAESYNEQFF TGCAGCGTGGCGTCGGGGGCGGAGAGCTACAATGAGCAGTTCTTC
. TRBJ1-5 many TRBV7-2 CASRPDSTQPQHF TGTGCCAGCAGGCCTGACAGTACTCAGCCCCAGCATTTT
. TRBJ1-1 . TRBV24-1 CATTQGIGTEAFF TGTGCCACCACCCAAGGGATAGGCACTGAAGCTTTCTTT
. TRBJ2-4 once TRBV12-5 CASGLVPGGAKNIQYF TGTGCTAGTGGTTTGGTCCCCGGGGGAGCCAAAAACATTCAGTACTTC
. TRBJ2-3 . TRBV28 CASSPFGGATDTQYF TGTGCCAGCAGTCCATTTGGGGGGGCGACAGATACGCAGTATTTT
. TRBJ2-7 many TRBV29-1 CSVEAASGFEQYF TGCAGCGTTGAAGCGGCCAGTGGCTTCGAGCAGTACTTC
. TRBJ2-7 . TRBV11-2 CASTTGSGYEQYF TGTGCCAGCACCACCGGCTCCGGCTACGAGCAGTACTTC
. TRBJ1-6 few TRBV30 CAWRDMYSYNSPLHF TGTGCCTGGAGGGACATGTACTCCTATAATTCACCCCTCCACTTT
. TRBJ2-5 few TRBV9 CASSVGQRTQETQYF TGTGCCAGCAGCGTAGGCCAGCGCACACAAGAGACCCAGTACTTC
. TRBJ2-2 many TRBV6-6 CASQDGNTGELFF TGTGCCAGTCAGGACGGGAACACCGGGGAGCTGTTTTTT
. TRBJ2-6 . TRBV7-9 CASSRYEGGTGANVLTF TGTGCCAGCAGCCGCTATGAGGGGGGAACTGGGGCCAACGTCCTGACTTTC
. TRBJ2-3 many TRBV30 CAWSAGSADTQYF TGTGCCTGGAGTGCGGGTTCGGCAGATACGCAGTATTTT
TRBD2 TRBJ2-7 many TRBV5-1 CASSLGLAGAYEQYF TGCGCCAGCAGCTTGGGACTAGCGGGAGCCTACGAGCAGTACTTC
. TRBJ1-2 many TRBV27 CASSLYPGEGYYGYTF TGTGCCAGCAGTTTATATCCCGGGGAGGGGTACTATGGCTACACCTTC
. TRBJ2-7 . TRBV10-1 CASSEVRDNYEQYF TGCGCCAGCAGTGAGGTTCGGGACAACTACGAGCAGTACTTC
. TRBJ1-1 . TRBV7-2 CASSLDPARPHEAFF TGTGCCAGCAGCTTAGATCCGGCCAGGCCCCATGAAGCTTTCTTT
TRBD2 TRBJ2-1 . TRBV7-7 CASSLSPSGPYNEQFF TGTGCCAGCAGCTTATCCCCTAGCGGACCTTACAATGAGCAGTTCTTC
. TRBJ2-1 many TRBV24-1 CATSDNRDMVSAGTYNEQFF TGTGCCACCAGTGACAACCGGGACATGGTCTCAGCGGGAACTTACAATGAGCAGTTCTTC
. TRBJ2-7 many TRBV20-1 CSAQTDSASDEQYF TGCAGTGCGCAGACGGACAGCGCCTCGGACGAGCAGTACTTC